Included here is one T cell receptor beta chain sequence, with context. As yet, its antigen is unknown. The source of the sample is a study of graft-versus-host responses after intestinal transplantation. Overall study: Once they had received anti-thymocyte globulin induction, all recipients took tacrolimus and steroids for around 3 years.

The assay was immunoSEQ multiplex PCR, and TCRdb's table has in-frame clones only and misses some. Of approximately 12,000 clones listed, 70% to 75% are singletons. The trim removed 4 bases at V and 1 base at J, leaving 3 bases unmatched. The CDR3 consists of 14 residues. The germline V gene has CDR1 ENHRY and CDR2 SYGVKD. General observations from the study: Some GvH clones were seen earlier in gut or blood, suggesting intestinal origin.

Intraepithelial and lamina propria lymphocytes were isolated from graft specimens. Sequencing was performed on ileum tissue, taken less than 150 days after intestinal transplantation. This TCR was recovered from a human patient who received an intestinal transplant, so some T cells may come from the graft donor. J is TRBJ1-2 and V is TRBV10-3; 7 bases agree with TRBD1. The DNA for the CDR3 is TGTGCCATCAGTGCCCGGACAGGTAACTATGGCTACACCTTC. Protein sequence: CAISARTGNYGYTF.